This TCR beta chain came from a study of patients and donors after allogeneic stem cell transplantation. This clonotype has at least ten counts. From the RT-PCR reads, TCRdb called clonotypes with MiXCR, one entry per CDR3 protein. The repertoire has roughly 250,000 distinct CDR3 sequences, 14% of them found once; the top ten carry 11%. The CDR3 length is 16 residues. The V gene's germline CDR1 is KGHSH and CDR2 LQKENI. Trimming shortened V by 1 base and J by 1 base, and 13 bases separated the two germline ends. The specimen sequenced was blood, either unsorted or a sorted T cell fraction (not recorded which). This TCR was recovered from a human donor who was either an allogeneic HSCT recipient or a stem cell or donor lymphocyte infusion donor (not recorded which). It is not recorded whose cells these are; they may come from a transplant donor. V and J are TRBV18 and TRBJ1-1; D is possibly TRBD1 (5 bases). The CDR3 DNA reads TGTGCCAGCTCACCACGGCAGGGATTTGAGAACACTGAAGCTTTCTTT. Its translation is CASSPRQGFENTEAFF.